This note documents a single T cell receptor beta chain sequence. Its antigen is not known. This sample was taken from a study of beta chain features in type 1 diabetes. The study, taken as a whole, reports: Junctions at VDJ sites from type 1 diabetes patients had fewer insertions and more deletions. Since sequencing was performed on cDNA, cells with high TCR expression could be over-represented. Within the patient group, naive, central memory and Treg TCRB repertoires appeared more similar to each other than within healthy donors. Shorter templates may be favored by PCR, equally so in patients and controls. Moderate but significant shortening of TCRB CDR3s was recorded in all four CD4+ subsets from Type 1 diabetes patients.

Isolated RNA was reverse transcribed in full, so expressed TCRB transcripts were sequenced. TCRdb's table, derived via immunoSEQ multiplex PCR, lists solely in-frame clones and lacks some. The sample consists of under 850,000 clones, about an eighth of them appearing once. Deletions cut 4 bases from V and 3 bases from J, with 9 bases between. There are 13 residues in the CDR3. Germline V CDR1 and CDR2: WSHSY, SAAADI. Sequences were obtained from naive CD4+ T cells from blood. This chain uses TRBV10-2 with TRBJ1-1, with D unclear. The source of this sequence is a man younger than 30 with type 1 diabetes. CDR3 DNA sequence: TGCGCCAGCAGTGCGCGCAGAGACACTGAAGCTTTCTTT. It is translated as CASSARRDTEAFF.